The source of this T cell receptor beta chain is a study of molecular identifiers for immune sequencing clone quantification (dated by TCRdb to between 2017 and 2018). Broadly, across the study: For a replicate experiment, RNA from roughly 21,000 or 96,000 naive CD8 T cells was divided into five aliquots, of which four were sequenced. CD8 T cells were used in a methods study to benchmark molecular-identifier clustering-based TCR repertoire sequencing (MIDCIRS) and TCR RNA copy counting. The paper's findings and limits, for the study overall: Identical TCR molecules sharing a barcode could cause highly expanded clone sizes to be underestimated. Spiked-in Jurkat TCR RNA equal to a single cell's worth was reported to be detectable even within 1,100,000 naive CD8 T cells. Spiked-in Jurkat TCR RNA (around 9 copies' worth), which is not part of the donor repertoire, was contained in the naive libraries. When barcode sub-clustering was omitted, TCR diversity was inflated by chimeric consensus sequences, with chimeras reaching as high as 47%. In CMV-specific effector cells, over 98% of molecules were held by clones above 20 RNA copies, whereas under 1% of molecules were held by such clones in naive cells. Modeling estimated about 2.8 recovered TCR RNA copies per cell, compared with about ten by digital PCR, which implies approximately 30% capture efficiency.

Library preparation was by PCR. The sample was run on an Illumina HiSeq 4000. Preparation of bulk TCR libraries followed a previously described approach, with the TCR primers listed in Table S5. Total RNA was purified with the Qiagen AllPrep DNA/RNA kit. Before analysis, reads from multiple sequencing runs of one library were combined. The source study handled its data this way. Only reads with exact TCR constant sequence were kept, trimmed to 150 nt, and grouped by their 12-nt molecular barcodes. Reads in each barcode group were sub-clustered using a 15% Levenshtein threshold, and a quality-weighted consensus sequence was built for each RNA molecule. Non-functional sequences were excluded, and lower-count sequences lying one edit away from another sequence were also excluded. On the basis of fitting two negative binomial distributions, barcode sub-clusters with fewer than 20% of the maximum read count were discarded. TCRdb itself trimmed the public reads at Q25 with fastp, ran MiXCR and retained productive beta chains. When rows share a CDR3 protein, they turn into one entry using the most common DNA and genes. The authors' filters were not applied to this entry. In all, the sample holds around 480,000 distinct CDR3 sequences, and about 22% of those were seen once. The top ten clonotypes cover about 0.84% of the sample.

This clonotype was counted many times. Its cognate antigen has yet to be identified. No qualities accompany the bases; no much larger clone lies one base away. Naive CD8 T cell libraries were made from around 18,000 to 910,000 sorted cells using 10%, 30% or 50% of purified RNA. Naive CD8 T cells were FACS-sorted as CD8+CD4-CCR7+CD45RA+ on a BD FACSAria II into RLT Plus buffer. Around 10 TCR copies' worth of Jurkat RNA were spiked into roughly 19,000-1,000,000 naive CD8 T cell samples to test detection sensitivity. CD8 T cells were enriched using RosetteSep CD8+ T Cell Enrichment Cocktail and Ficoll-Paque, and the enriched cells then underwent ACK red cell lysis. CDR1 SGHRS and CDR2 YFSETQ are derived from the germline V gene. At the junction V is shortened by 0 bases and J by 3 bases, with 15 bases in between. The CDR3 has 16 amino acids, counting the end cysteine and phenylalanine. The retained sequence is limited to the CDR3, 48 bases, with the frame set at the first base.

The receptor chain draws on TRBV5-1 and TRBJ1-1; perhaps TRBD1 is the D gene, with 6 bases matching. The clonotype originates from a human donor in good health. Some libraries in this study had Jurkat cell RNA spiked in. Sample: naive CD8+ T cells from blood, with Jurkat cell RNA spiked in. The cell subset or site label, read with the paper, signifies: FACS-sorted CD8+CD4-CCR7+CD45RA+ naive T cells. The nucleotides read TGCGCCAGCAGCTTGGTGTTCGGGGGGGCCTACACTGAAGCTTTCTTT. Translated, this is CASSLVFGGAYTEAFF.